This T cell receptor (beta chain) originates from a study of response to subunit inactivated influenza vaccine. V trimming: 0 bases; J trimming: 3 bases; junction bases outside the gene matches: 1. Germline CDR1 reads DFQATT; CDR2 reads SNEGSKA (reference sequence). The CDR3 loop spans 13 amino acids. Study outcomes and limitations: Every seasonal influenza vaccination brings in few new T cells, the authors suggested.

This clonotype has ten or more counts. What it binds is unknown. TCRdb processed the RT-PCR reads anew with MiXCR; each CDR3 protein has one entry. The sample records 500,000 or so distinct CDR3 sequences, approximately 17% being singletons. The sequencing used CD4+ T cells sorted from PBMCs, collected less than 30 months after vaccination. This receptor was identified in a man aged 50-75 years who received an inactivated influenza vaccine. V gene TRBV20-1 combines with J gene TRBJ2-5; TRBD1 agrees at 7 bases. Here the CDR3 reads CSAREGQKETQYF. CDR3 coding DNA: TGCAGTGCTAGAGAGGGACAGAAAGAGACCCAGTACTTC.